This is a list of T cell receptor beta chains from one sample in a study of blood T cell repertoires in COVID-19. TCRdb's table, derived via immunoSEQ multiplex PCR, lists solely in-frame clones and lacks some. The data hold 250,000 to 350,000 clones, with around 90% observed a single time. The sequenced sample was peripheral blood. The receptors here all came from a young man with active or convalescent COVID-19. Both conserved end residues are part of each CDR3. D genes are given only for firm matches. For some rows the clone size is stated as once, few or many, or as a class when expanded; others skip it.

v_gene: TRBV28; j_gene: TRBJ1-2; abundance: .; d_gene: .; CDR3aa: CASSLDSRVSYGYTF; CDR3nt: TGTGCCAGCAGTTTAGACAGCCGGGTCAGCTATGGCTACACCTTC
v_gene: TRBV19; j_gene: TRBJ2-3; abundance: .; d_gene: .; CDR3aa: CASSVTGGGTDTQYF; CDR3nt: TGTGCCAGTAGTGTCACAGGGGGAGGGACAGATACGCAGTATTTT
v_gene: TRBV10-3; j_gene: TRBJ2-2; abundance: .; d_gene: TRBD1; CDR3aa: CAISGAGGVGGELFF; CDR3nt: TGTGCCATCAGTGGGGCAGGGGGCGTCGGCGGGGAGCTGTTTTTT
v_gene: TRBV2; j_gene: TRBJ2-1; abundance: .; d_gene: TRBD2; CDR3aa: CASSEASGYNEQFF; CDR3nt: TGTGCCAGCAGTGAGGCTAGCGGGTACAATGAGCAGTTCTTC
v_gene: TRBV19; j_gene: TRBJ1-2; abundance: .; d_gene: .; CDR3aa: CASSISGTYYGYTF; CDR3nt: TGTGCCAGTAGTATATCGGGGACTTACTATGGCTACACCTTC
v_gene: TRBV7-3; j_gene: TRBJ2-1; abundance: .; d_gene: .; CDR3aa: CASSFTDGSSGNEQFF; CDR3nt: TGTGCCAGCAGCTTTACTGACGGGAGCTCAGGCAATGAGCAGTTCTTC
v_gene: TRBV18; j_gene: TRBJ1-1; abundance: .; d_gene: .; CDR3aa: CASSPERGGDTEAFF; CDR3nt: TGTGCCAGCTCACCTGAGAGGGGAGGGGACACTGAAGCTTTCTTT
v_gene: TRBV10-3; j_gene: TRBJ1-1; abundance: .; d_gene: .; CDR3aa: CAISSLGARDTEAFF; CDR3nt: TGTGCCATCAGTTCATTGGGGGCGCGGGACACTGAAGCTTTCTTT
v_gene: TRBV19; j_gene: TRBJ2-1; abundance: .; d_gene: .; CDR3aa: CASSIEGRVRGNEQFF; CDR3nt: TGTGCCAGTAGTATAGAAGGCCGGGTTCGAGGCAATGAGCAGTTCTTC
v_gene: TRBV18; j_gene: TRBJ2-7; abundance: .; d_gene: TRBD1; CDR3aa: CASSPGQGVYEQYF; CDR3nt: TGTGCCAGCTCACCGGGACAGGGGGTTTACGAGCAGTACTTC
v_gene: TRBV4-1; j_gene: TRBJ1-3; abundance: .; d_gene: .; CDR3aa: CASSQVQVINSGNTIYF; CDR3nt: TGCGCCAGCAGCCAAGTACAGGTGATTAACTCTGGAAACACCATATATTTT
v_gene: TRBV10-2; j_gene: TRBJ2-3; abundance: .; d_gene: TRBD2; CDR3aa: CASSQVSGPTSTDTQYF; CDR3nt: TGCGCCAGCTCACAAGTTAGCGGGCCTACAAGCACAGATACGCAGTATTTT
v_gene: TRBV2; j_gene: TRBJ2-2; abundance: .; d_gene: TRBD2; CDR3aa: CASSDSSSGRATSTGELFF; CDR3nt: TGTGCCAGCAGTGATTCGTCTAGCGGGAGGGCCACCTCCACCGGGGAGCTGTTTTTT
v_gene: TRBV11-2; j_gene: TRBJ1-3; abundance: once; d_gene: .; CDR3aa: CASSLSTGPGNTIYF; CDR3nt: TGTGCCAGCAGCTTAAGTACTGGTCCTGGAAACACCATATATTTT
v_gene: TRBV5-1; j_gene: TRBJ2-7; abundance: .; d_gene: .; CDR3aa: CASSLVSGPSYEQYF; CDR3nt: TGCGCCAGCAGCTTGGTGTCAGGGCCGTCCTACGAGCAGTACTTC
v_gene: TRBV27; j_gene: TRBJ1-2; abundance: once; d_gene: .; CDR3aa: CASSSAGQYGYTF; CDR3nt: TGTGCCAGCAGTTCTGCCGGACAGTATGGCTACACCTTC
v_gene: TRBV7-9; j_gene: TRBJ1-3; abundance: once; d_gene: TRBD1; CDR3aa: CASSSQGAGGNTIYF; CDR3nt: TGTGCCAGCAGCTCTCAGGGGGCTGGAGGAAACACCATATATTTT
v_gene: TRBV3-1/TRBV3-2; j_gene: TRBJ2-3; abundance: once; d_gene: TRBD2; CDR3aa: CASSQEGDGGGALADTQYF; CDR3nt: TGTGCCAGCAGCCAAGAGGGAGATGGCGGGGGGGCCCTAGCAGATACGCAGTATTTT
v_gene: TRBV10-1; j_gene: TRBJ2-2; abundance: many; d_gene: .; CDR3aa: CASSETEEAGELFF; CDR3nt: TGCGCCAGCAGTGAGACGGAGGAAGCCGGGGAGCTGTTTTTT
v_gene: TRBV4-3; j_gene: TRBJ1-4; abundance: .; d_gene: .; CDR3aa: CASSLYSGGGEKLFF; CDR3nt: TGCGCCAGCAGCCTTTACAGTGGGGGGGGTGAAAAACTGTTTTTT
v_gene: TRBV27; j_gene: TRBJ2-7; abundance: .; d_gene: .; CDR3aa: CASSLTATYEQYF; CDR3nt: TGTGCCAGCAGTTTGACAGCGACCTACGAGCAGTACTTC
v_gene: TRBV19; j_gene: TRBJ1-2; abundance: .; d_gene: .; CDR3aa: CASSDTGFTLYGYTF; CDR3nt: TGTGCCAGTAGTGACACAGGGTTTACTCTCTATGGCTACACCTTC
v_gene: TRBV25-1; j_gene: TRBJ1-4; abundance: few; d_gene: .; CDR3aa: CASSDRGETTNEKLFF; CDR3nt: TGTGCCAGCAGTGACAGGGGTGAGACAACTAATGAAAAACTGTTTTTT
v_gene: TRBV15; j_gene: TRBJ2-2; abundance: few; d_gene: TRBD1; CDR3aa: CATSGGTGTGELFF; CDR3nt: TGTGCCACCAGCGGTGGGACAGGGACCGGGGAGCTGTTTTTT
v_gene: TRBV6-2/TRBV6-3; j_gene: TRBJ1-5; abundance: once; d_gene: .; CDR3aa: CASSYISSNQPQHF; CDR3nt: TGTGCCAGCAGTTATATTTCGAGCAATCAGCCCCAGCATTTT